These 2 T cell receptor beta chains came from one sample sequenced in a study of blood T cell repertoires in COVID-19. Generated by immunoSEQ multiplex PCR, the TCRdb table keeps only in-frame clones and is missing some. The repertoire holds tens of thousands of clones, with approximately 89% as singletons. The sequenced material came from peripheral blood. Receptor source: a man between 60 and 75 years old with active or convalescent COVID-19.

This clone was detected once. This rearrangement joins TRBV6-5 to TRBJ1-5; D call uncertain. Germline CDR1 MNHEY, CDR2 SVGAGI. This CDR3 comprises 15 residues. Trimming shortened V by 4 bases and J by 7 bases, and 17 bases separated the two germline ends. CDR3 DNA sequence: TGTGCCAGCAGTTCCTCAGGAGCGGGGAGCCAGCCCCAGCATTTT. Amino acid sequence: CASSSSGAGSQPQHF.

The chain joins TRBV2 to TRBJ1-2; a possible D gene is TRBD1 (5 bases). The V and J ends lost 6 bases and 2 bases respectively, with 13 bases between them. The CDR3 is 14 residues long. Per germline, CDR1 SNHLY and CDR2 FYNNEI. The CDR3 DNA follows: TGTGCCAGCAGCGCCTCCAGGGCCAACTATGGCTACACCTTC. Amino acids: CASSASRANYGYTF.